Presented here are 11 T cell receptor beta chains from one specimen sequenced in a study of OX40 agonist ivuxolimab in advanced cancers. The data were produced by immunoSEQ multiplex PCR, yet TCRdb's version contains in-frame clones alone and is incomplete. The sample has about 40,000 clones, more than 70% seen once; the top ten hold around 12%. The specimen was CD4+ or CD8+ T cells sorted from blood, collected in a trial of the OX40 agonist ivuxolimab. Receptors were obtained from an adult with an advanced solid tumor such as melanoma, head and neck, liver or kidney cancer.

The chain is built from TRBV27 and TRBJ1-6, with no clear D. The CDR3 sequence is 15 residues long. V lost 5 bases, J lost 0 bases, and 8 bases lay in between. Germline V gives CDR1 MNHEY, CDR2 SMNVEV (reference sequence). The CDR3 bases are TGTGCCAGCAGTCCTCCTAGCTCCTATAATTCACCCCTCCACTTT. It is translated as CASSPPSSYNSPLHF.

This clone was seen only once. V is TRBV9 and J is TRBJ2-7, with 8 bases lining up with TRBD1. With 0 bases clipped from V and 0 bases from J, the junction kept 2 bases outside the gene matches. CDR1 SGDLS and CDR2 YYNGEE come from the germline V gene. CDR3 length: 15 residues. The CDR3 loop is CASSVGTGTSYEQYF. DNA of the CDR3: TGTGCCAGCAGCGTAGGGACAGGGACCTCCTACGAGCAGTACTTC.

The rearrangement joins TRBV4-2 to TRBJ2-7, with a weak D call TRBD2 (7 bases). V was shortened by 4 bases and J by 7 bases, with 20 bases between the two germline ends. The germline V gene encodes CDR1 LGHNA and CDR2 YNFKEQ. The CDR3 has 15 residues. The CDR3 sequence is CASSPGRGAGKEQYF. The DNA for the CDR3 is TGTGCCAGCAGCCCCGGCCGGGGGGCAGGGAAAGAGCAGTACTTC.

The chain couples TRBV12-1 to TRBJ1-2. TRBV12-1 is a known pseudogene. The CDR3 has 16 residues. CDR3 bases: TGTGCCAGCAGCTTGTCAAAAGCGGACCGCTTATATGGCTACACCTTC. It is translated as CASSLSKADRLYGYTF.

CDR3 in DNA: TGCAGCGTTGTAGTAGCGGCGCCGGGCAATGAGCAGTTCTTC. Translating it yields CSVVVAAPGNEQFF. This chain uses TRBV29-1 with TRBJ2-1, with TRBD2 as a possible D gene (6 bases). From germline, CDR1 is SQVTM and CDR2 ANQGSEA. V was cut by 4 bases and J by 6 bases, with 16 bases left in between. This CDR3 comprises 14 residues.

The J gene is TRBJ1-1, the V gene TRBV16; maybe TRBD1 (5 bases). The CDR3 covers 15 residues. The germline V gene encodes CDR1 KGHSY and CDR2 FQNENV. V was cut by 0 bases and J by 1 base, with 9 bases left in between. The CDR3 DNA reads as TGTGCCAGCAGCCAATCGAAAACAGGGAACACTGAAGCTTTCTTT. This encodes CASSQSKTGNTEAFF.

The chain links TRBV4-2 to TRBJ1-6; weak D call: TRBD1 (6 bases). Germline V gives CDR1 LGHNA, CDR2 YNFKEQ. This CDR3 comprises 16 residues. Trimming removed 3 bases from V and 5 bases from J, with 14 bases in between. CDR3 amino acids: CASSHGGGANNSPLHF. The CDR3 nucleotides read TGTGCCAGCAGCCACGGAGGGGGGGCGAATAATTCACCCCTCCACTTT.

The chain carries TRBV6-6 and TRBJ1-5; D is unclear. CDR1 is MNHNY, CDR2 SVGAGI, per germline (reference sequence). Trimming took off 0 bases at V and 1 base at J, with 10 bases between the two ends. The CDR3 spans 16 residues. CDR3 sequence reads: CASSYSIRPSNQPQHF. In DNA, the CDR3 is TGTGCCAGCAGTTACTCTATCAGACCGAGCAATCAGCCCCAGCATTTT.

The chain uses TRBV13 and TRBJ2-1, with 9 bases lining up with TRBD2. Per germline, CDR1 PRHDT and CDR2 FYEKMQ (reference sequence). This CDR3 region has 21 residues. Losses at the gene ends were 5 bases for V and 1 base for J; bases not matched to a gene: 21. The CDR3 loop reads CASSPKSLKEASGVSYNEQFF. Here the CDR3 DNA reads TGTGCCAGCAGCCCTAAGAGCCTAAAGGAGGCTAGCGGGGTTTCCTACAATGAGCAGTTCTTC.

Written as DNA, the CDR3 is TGTGCCAGCCCAGGGGGTACCTATGGCTACACCTTC. Protein sequence: CASPGGTYGYTF. The chain couples TRBV5-4 to TRBJ1-2, with 7 bases identical to TRBD1. Germline CDR1 and CDR2: SGHNT and YYREEE (reference sequence). V lost 7 bases to trimming and J lost 4 bases; unmatched junction nucleotides: 4. The CDR3 has 12 residues.

V and J are TRBV5-4 and TRBJ2-3, with D maybe TRBD2 (7 bases). CDR3 size: 16 residues. Germline lookup yields CDR1 SGHNT and CDR2 YYREEE (reference sequence). With 4 bases removed from V and 4 bases from J, the gap between germline ends came to 19 bases. The CDR3 reads CASSAWDTGGPDTQYF. The CDR3 DNA reads as TGTGCCAGCAGCGCCTGGGACACGGGGGGCCCAGATACGCAGTATTTT.